Ten or more counts support the clone carrying this T cell receptor (beta chain). This entry belongs to a study of T-cell reconstitution after alpha-beta-depleted transplantation in children. V lost 3 bases and J lost 3; bases outside the gene matches: 3. Germline V gene sequence: CDR1 SGHRS, CDR2 YFSETQ. The CDR3 spans 15 residues. Unique molecular identifiers were used in preparing the TCRbeta library. TCRdb re-called the PCR reads through MiXCR, storing one row per CDR3 protein. The sample carries 170,000 or so distinct CDR3 sequences, 6% to 7% recorded once. This clonotype originated in a human donor who donated a stem cell graft to a child with Wiskott-Aldrich syndrome. Sequences were derived from PBMCs from the stem cell graft donor, sampled from the stem cell graft. The J gene is TRBJ2-7, the V gene TRBV5-1; 13 bases line up with TRBD2. In DNA, the CDR3 is TGCGCCAGCAGCTCTAGGACTAGCGGGGGCTACGAGCAGTACTTC. As protein: CASSSRTSGGYEQYF.